The T cell receptor beta chain described here comes from a study of blood T cell repertoires in COVID-19. Study-level information: The United States, Italy and Spain provided the acute and convalescent COVID-19 samples. In each case, the material was cDNA or gDNA derived from T cells, B-cell-depleted T cells, or PBMCs.

In the authors' workflow: Reference gene primers were amplified, and this amplification served to estimate nucleated cell counts. Assay: immunoSEQ multiplex PCR; the TCRdb copy retains only in-frame clones and omits some. V and J calls and clone size are as listed in that table; D and trimming were resolved from the DNA. The repertoire includes 200,000 to 300,000 clones, approximately 83% of them detected once, and around 30% sits in the top ten. Germline-derived CDR1 and CDR2 are MNHEY and SVGAGI. Deletions cut 2 bases from V and 2 bases from J, with 6 bases between. This CDR3 has 14 amino acids. The TCR comes from a man aged 35-49 years with acute or convalescent COVID-19. The chain couples TRBV6-5 to TRBJ1-4; the D is unclear. Sequencing used peripheral blood. This CDR3 is CASSYRTTNEKLFF. CDR3 DNA sequence: TGTGCCAGCAGTTACAGGACTACTAATGAAAAACTGTTTTTT.